A single sample gave rise to the 7 T cell receptor beta chains below, sequenced in a study of OX40 agonist ivuxolimab in advanced cancers. Some clones are missing from TCRdb's copy, which holds only in-frame ones; the method was immunoSEQ multiplex PCR. The table includes tens of thousands of clones, 85% to 90% detected once. The sample consisted of CD4+ or CD8+ T cells sorted from blood, taken in a trial of the OX40 agonist ivuxolimab. Every receptor here comes from an adult with an advanced solid tumor such as melanoma, head and neck, liver or kidney cancer.

This chain joins TRBV5-4 and TRBJ2-1; 11 nucleotides agree with TRBD2. CDR1 and CDR2 from the germline V gene are SGHNT and YYREEE (reference sequence). Trimming took 1 base from V and 4 from J; bases not matched to a gene: 4. The CDR3 loop spans 16 amino acids. The CDR3 here is CASSLRLAGIYNEQFF. The CDR3 DNA is TGTGCCAGCAGCTTGCGACTAGCGGGAATTTACAATGAGCAGTTCTTC.

The V and J genes are TRBV28 and TRBJ2-7, with D unclear. CDR3 length: 11 amino acids. The V end was cut by 5 bases, the J end by 8 bases, with 10 bases between. Looked up from germline, CDR1 is MDHEN and CDR2 is SYDVKM. For the CDR3, the DNA is TGTGCCAGCAGTCTGACAAGACAGCAGTACTTC. Protein product: CASSLTRQQYF.

The chain joins TRBV7-8 to TRBJ1-5, with unresolved D. This CDR3 region has 13 residues. The germline gives CDR1 SGHVS, CDR2 FQNEAQ. V was clipped by 4 bases and J by 5 bases, with 9 bases between them. CDR3 coding DNA: TGTGCCAGCAGCTCCTCGTGGGATCAGCCCCAGCATTTT. Encoded protein: CASSSSWDQPQHF. Complete variable domain (other parts from reference TRBV7-8 and TRBJ1-5): GAGVSQSPRYKVAKRGQDVALRCDPISGHVSLFWYQQALGQGPEFLTYFQNEAQLDKSGLPSDRFFAERPEGSVSTLKIQRTQQEDSAVYLCASSSSWDQPQHFGDGTRLSIL.

The V and J genes are TRBV4-2 and TRBJ1-3, with TRBD1 matching 11 bases. From germline, CDR1 is LGHNA and CDR2 YNFKEQ. CDR3 length equals 17 residues. J gave up 3 bases and V 4 bases, and 8 bases lay outside the gene matches. The CDR3 protein is CASSLDRGLYDGNTIYF. As DNA, the CDR3 is TGTGCCAGCAGCCTGGACAGGGGGCTCTATGATGGAAACACCATATATTTT.

The J gene is TRBJ1-5, the V gene TRBV19; D is ambiguous. Germline V CDR1 and CDR2: LNHDA, SQIVND (reference sequence). V shed 4 bases and J shed 1 base, with 11 bases lying between them. There are 15 residues in the CDR3. The CDR3 DNA reads as TGTGCCAGTAGTAAGGCAGGCCTCAGCAATCAGCCCCAGCATTTT. It translates to CASSKAGLSNQPQHF.

The V and J genes are TRBV11-3 and TRBJ2-1; TRBD2 matches 11 bases. Germline trimming cut 3 bases from V and 3 bases from J; bases unmatched to any gene: 1. Germline values: CDR1 SGHNT, CDR2 YENEEA. This CDR3 spans 15 amino acids. The CDR3 bases are TGTGCCAGCAGCTTTGGGACTAGCGGCTACAATGAGCAGTTCTTC. Translating gives CASSFGTSGYNEQFF.

The V and J genes are TRBV6-1 and TRBJ2-7, with 9 bases fitting TRBD1. Germline V gene sequence: CDR1 MNHNS, CDR2 SASEGT. The CDR3 loop spans 14 amino acids. Trimming took 2 bases from V and 2 from J; bases not matched to a gene: 1. The CDR3 reads CASSERTGAYEQYF. CDR3 nucleotides: TGTGCCAGCAGTGAAAGGACAGGGGCCTACGAGCAGTACTTC.